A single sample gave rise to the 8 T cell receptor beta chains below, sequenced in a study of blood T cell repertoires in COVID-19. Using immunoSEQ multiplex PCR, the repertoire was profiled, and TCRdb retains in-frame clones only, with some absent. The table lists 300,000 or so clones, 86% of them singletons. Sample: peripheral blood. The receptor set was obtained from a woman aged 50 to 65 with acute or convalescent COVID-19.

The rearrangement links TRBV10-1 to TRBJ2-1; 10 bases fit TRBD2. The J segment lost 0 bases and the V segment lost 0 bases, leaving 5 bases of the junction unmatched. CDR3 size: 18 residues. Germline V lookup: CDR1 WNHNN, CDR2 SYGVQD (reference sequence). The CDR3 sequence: CASSESDSSGSSYNEQFF. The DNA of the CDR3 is TGCGCCAGCAGTGAGTCCGATTCTAGCGGGAGCTCCTACAATGAGCAGTTCTTC.

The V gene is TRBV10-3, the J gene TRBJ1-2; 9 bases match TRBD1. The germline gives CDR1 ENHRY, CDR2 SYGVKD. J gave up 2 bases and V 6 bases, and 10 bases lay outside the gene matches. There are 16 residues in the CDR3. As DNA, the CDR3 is TGTGCCATCAGCGACCTAAGACAGGGGGGAAACTATGGCTACACCTTC. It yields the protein CAISDLRQGGNYGYTF.

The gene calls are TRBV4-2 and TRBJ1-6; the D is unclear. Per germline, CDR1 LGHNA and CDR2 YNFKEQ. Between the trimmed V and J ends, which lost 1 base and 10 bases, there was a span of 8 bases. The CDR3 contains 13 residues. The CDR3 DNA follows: TGTGCCAGCAGCCAAGTTGGAGGATCACCCCTCCACTTT. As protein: CASSQVGGSPLHF.

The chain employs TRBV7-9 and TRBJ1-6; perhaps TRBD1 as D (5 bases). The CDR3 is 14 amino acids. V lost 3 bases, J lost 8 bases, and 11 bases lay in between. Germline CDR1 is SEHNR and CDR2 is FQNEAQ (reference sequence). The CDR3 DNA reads TGTGCCAGCAGCTTCTCAGGGAACGATTCACCCCTCCACTTT. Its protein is CASSFSGNDSPLHF.

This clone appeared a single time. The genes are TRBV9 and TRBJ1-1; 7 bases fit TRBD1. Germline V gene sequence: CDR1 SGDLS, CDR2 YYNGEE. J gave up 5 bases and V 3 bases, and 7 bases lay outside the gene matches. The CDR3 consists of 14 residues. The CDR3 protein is CASSATGTGTEAFF. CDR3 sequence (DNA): TGTGCCAGCAGCGCGACAGGGACGGGGACTGAAGCTTTCTTT. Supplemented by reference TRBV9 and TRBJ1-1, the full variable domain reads DSGVTQTPKHLITATGQRVTLRCSPRSGDLSVYWYQQSLDQGLQFLIQYYNGEERAKGNILERFSAQQFPDLHSELNLSSLELGDSALYFCASSATGTGTEAFFGQGTRLTVV.

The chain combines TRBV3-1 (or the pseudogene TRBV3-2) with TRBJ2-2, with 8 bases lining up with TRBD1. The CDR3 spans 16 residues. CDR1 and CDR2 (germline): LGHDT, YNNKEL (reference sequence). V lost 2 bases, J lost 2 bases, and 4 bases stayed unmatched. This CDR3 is CASSQLGQGNTGELFF. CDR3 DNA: TGTGCCAGCAGCCAATTAGGACAGGGAAACACCGGGGAGCTGTTTTTT.

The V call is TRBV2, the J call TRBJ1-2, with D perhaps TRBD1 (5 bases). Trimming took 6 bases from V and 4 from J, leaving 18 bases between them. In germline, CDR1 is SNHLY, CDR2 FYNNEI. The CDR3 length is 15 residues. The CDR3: CASSPIGGVTYGYTF. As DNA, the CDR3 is TGTGCCAGCAGCCCTATTGGAGGGGTGACCTATGGCTACACCTTC.

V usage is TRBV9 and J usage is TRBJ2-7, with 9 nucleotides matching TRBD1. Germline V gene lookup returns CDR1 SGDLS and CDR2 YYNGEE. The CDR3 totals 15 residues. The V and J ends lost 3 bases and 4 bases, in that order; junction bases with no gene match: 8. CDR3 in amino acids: CASSAAGQGLYEQYF. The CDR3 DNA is TGTGCCAGCAGCGCGGCGGGACAGGGCTTATACGAGCAGTACTTC.